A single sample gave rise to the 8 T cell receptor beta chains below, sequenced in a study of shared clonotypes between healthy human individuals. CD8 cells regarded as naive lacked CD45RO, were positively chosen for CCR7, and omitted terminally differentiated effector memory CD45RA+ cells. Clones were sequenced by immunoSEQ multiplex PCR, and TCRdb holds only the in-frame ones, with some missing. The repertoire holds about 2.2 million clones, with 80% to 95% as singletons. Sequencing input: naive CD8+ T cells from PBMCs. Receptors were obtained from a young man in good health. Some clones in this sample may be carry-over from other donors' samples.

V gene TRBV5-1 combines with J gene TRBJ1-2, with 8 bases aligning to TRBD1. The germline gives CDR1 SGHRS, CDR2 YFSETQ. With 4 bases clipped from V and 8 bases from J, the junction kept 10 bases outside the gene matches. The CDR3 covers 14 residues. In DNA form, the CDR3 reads TGCGCCAGCAGCGTATCAGGGGGCGCGGGAGGCTACACCTTC. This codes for CASSVSGGAGGYTF.

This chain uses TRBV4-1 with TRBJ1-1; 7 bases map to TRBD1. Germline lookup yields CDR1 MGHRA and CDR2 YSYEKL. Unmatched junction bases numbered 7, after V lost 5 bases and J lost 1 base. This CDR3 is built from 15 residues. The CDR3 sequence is CASSSMGTANTEAFF. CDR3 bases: TGCGCCAGCAGCAGTATGGGGACAGCGAACACTGAAGCTTTCTTT.

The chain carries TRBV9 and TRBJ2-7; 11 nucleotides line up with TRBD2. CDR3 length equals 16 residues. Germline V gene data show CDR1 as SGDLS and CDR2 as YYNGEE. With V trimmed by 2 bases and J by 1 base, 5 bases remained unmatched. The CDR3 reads CASSVGSGRGSYEQYF. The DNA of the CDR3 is TGTGCCAGCAGCGTGGGTAGCGGGAGGGGTTCCTACGAGCAGTACTTC.

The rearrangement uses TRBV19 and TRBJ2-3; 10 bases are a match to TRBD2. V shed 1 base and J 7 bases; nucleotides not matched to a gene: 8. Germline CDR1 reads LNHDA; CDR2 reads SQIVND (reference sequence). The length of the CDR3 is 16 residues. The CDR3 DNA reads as TGTGCCAGTAGTATAGGCCTAGCGGGAGTCTGGTATACGCAGTATTTT. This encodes CASSIGLAGVWYTQYF.

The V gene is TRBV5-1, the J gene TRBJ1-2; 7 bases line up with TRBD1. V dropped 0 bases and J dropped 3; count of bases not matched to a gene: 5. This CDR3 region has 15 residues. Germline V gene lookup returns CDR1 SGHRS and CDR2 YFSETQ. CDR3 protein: CASSLDRGVDYGYTF. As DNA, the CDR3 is TGCGCCAGCAGCTTGGACAGGGGCGTCGACTATGGCTACACCTTC.

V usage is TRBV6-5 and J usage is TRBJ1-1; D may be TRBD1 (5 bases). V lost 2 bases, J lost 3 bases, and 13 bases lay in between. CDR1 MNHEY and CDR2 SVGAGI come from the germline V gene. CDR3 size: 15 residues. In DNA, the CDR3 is TGTGCCAGCAGTTACATCCCCCAGGGTTACACTGAAGCTTTCTTT. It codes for CASSYIPQGYTEAFF.

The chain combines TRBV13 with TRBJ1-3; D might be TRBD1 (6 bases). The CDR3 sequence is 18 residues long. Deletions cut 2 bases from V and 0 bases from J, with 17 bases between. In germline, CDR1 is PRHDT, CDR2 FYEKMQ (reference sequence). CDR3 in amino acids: CASSLWRADRLSGNTIYF. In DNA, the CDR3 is TGTGCCAGCAGCTTATGGAGGGCCGACAGGCTCTCTGGAAACACCATATATTTT.

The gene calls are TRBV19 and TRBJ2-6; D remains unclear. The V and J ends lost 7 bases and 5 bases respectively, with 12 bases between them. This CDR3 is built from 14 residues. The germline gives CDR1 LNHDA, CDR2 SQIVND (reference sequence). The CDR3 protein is CASNTPSRANVLTF. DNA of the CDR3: TGTGCCAGTAATACACCCTCCAGGGCCAACGTCCTGACTTTC.